The clone carrying this T cell receptor beta chain has just a few counts. The antigen is unknown. The germline V gene encodes CDR1 SGDLS and CDR2 YYNGEE. After removal of 4 bases from V and 7 bases from J, the junction contained 10 bases not matched to a gene. The CDR3 loop spans 14 amino acids. The data stem from a study of cytomegalovirus exposure and HLA in healthy donors. Broader study findings: TCR beta sequences reportedly predicted most subjects' HLA-A and HLA-B alleles accurately. In an earlier analysis, most TCR beta V segments were productive about 87% or about 30% of the time. A few CMV-associated chains proved CMV antigen-specific in vitro.

The PCR contained 60 Vbeta and 13 Jbeta primers. Libraries were prepared by immunoSEQ multiplex PCR; TCRdb keeps only in-frame clonotypes and omits some of them. The sample lists about 97,000 clones, over 70% occurring once. Among the donors, all were healthy bone marrow donors. The V gene is TRBV9, the J gene TRBJ2-5; 7 positions match TRBD2. Material: PBMCs. The source of this sequence is a man aged 50-60 years in good health and CMV-seronegative. CDR3 amino acids: CASSITGTTGTQYF. The CDR3 DNA follows: TGTGCCAGCAGCATAACCGGGACTACGGGGACCCAGTACTTC.